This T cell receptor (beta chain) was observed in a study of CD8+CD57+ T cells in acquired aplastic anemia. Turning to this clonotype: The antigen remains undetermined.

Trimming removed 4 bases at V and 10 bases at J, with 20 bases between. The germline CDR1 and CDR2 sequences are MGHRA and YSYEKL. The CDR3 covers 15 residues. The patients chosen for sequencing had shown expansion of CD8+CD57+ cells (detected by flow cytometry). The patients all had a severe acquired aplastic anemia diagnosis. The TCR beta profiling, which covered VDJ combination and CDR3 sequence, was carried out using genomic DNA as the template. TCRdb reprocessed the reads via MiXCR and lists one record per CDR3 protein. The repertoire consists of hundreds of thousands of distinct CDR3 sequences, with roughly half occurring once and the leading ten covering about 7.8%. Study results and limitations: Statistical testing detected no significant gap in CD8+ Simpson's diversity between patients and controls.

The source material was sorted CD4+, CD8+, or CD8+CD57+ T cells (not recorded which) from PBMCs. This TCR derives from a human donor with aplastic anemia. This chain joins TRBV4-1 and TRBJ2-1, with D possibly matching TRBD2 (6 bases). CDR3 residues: CASSPHGGSPYEQFF. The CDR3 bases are TGCGCCAGCAGCCCCCATGGAGGGAGCCCCTACGAGCAGTTCTTC.